This T cell receptor (beta chain) appears in the sequencing data of a study of T cells in Graves' hyperthyroidism and ophthalmopathy. General observations from the study: Expanded thyroid clonotypes (above 0.001) were mostly also found in blood. In simple terms, a model built on 13 V-J features told ophthalmopathy apart from stable hyperthyroidism.

Amplification of TCR beta CDR3 regions used RNA as the template. Using the HTBI primer set, a first-round RT-PCR was run on the TCR CDR3. TCRdb re-derived calls from the multiplex PCR reads in MiXCR, one entry per CDR3 protein. Here the sample spans approximately 610,000 distinct CDR3 sequences, roughly 15% being singletons. Diagnoses were established using clinical symptoms, serum thyroxine and TRAb, thyroid ultrasound and orbital computed tomography. Isolation of PBMCs was performed on 8.5 to 10 ml fresh peripheral blood. Worth noting for this clonotype: Its antigen is unknown.

V was cut by 4 bases and J by 11 bases, with 15 bases left in between. This CDR3 comprises 13 residues. The germline CDR1 and CDR2 sequences are SEHNR and FQNEAQ (reference sequence). Sample: blood. The chain employs TRBV7-9 and TRBJ1-5; D unclear. The sequence came from a middle-aged woman with Graves' ophthalmopathy. The CDR3: CASSSSGNRAQHF. CDR3 nucleotides: TGTGCCAGCAGCTCCTCGGGGAATAGGGCCCAGCATTTT.